This T cell receptor (beta chain) was sequenced for a study of chemoradiotherapy in HPV16-positive cancers. The protocol was immunoSEQ multiplex PCR, while the TCRdb copy is restricted to in-frame clones and leaves out a portion. The data hold roughly 19,000 clones, with more than 75% observed a single time. The CDR3 is made up of 18 amino acids. V lost 2 bases to trimming and J lost 1 base, with 18 bases between them. The germline gives CDR1 SEHNR, CDR2 FQNEAQ (reference sequence). The sample in question was blood, obtained from a patient who underwent chemoradiotherapy. The chain recombines TRBV7-9 with TRBJ1-3, with D unresolved. The receptor comes from a human donor with HPV-associated anogenital cancer. The CDR3 nucleotides read TGTGCCAGCAGCTTAATATTCGGCCAGTTGGGTTCTGGAAACACCATATATTTT. As protein: CASSLIFGQLGSGNTIYF.